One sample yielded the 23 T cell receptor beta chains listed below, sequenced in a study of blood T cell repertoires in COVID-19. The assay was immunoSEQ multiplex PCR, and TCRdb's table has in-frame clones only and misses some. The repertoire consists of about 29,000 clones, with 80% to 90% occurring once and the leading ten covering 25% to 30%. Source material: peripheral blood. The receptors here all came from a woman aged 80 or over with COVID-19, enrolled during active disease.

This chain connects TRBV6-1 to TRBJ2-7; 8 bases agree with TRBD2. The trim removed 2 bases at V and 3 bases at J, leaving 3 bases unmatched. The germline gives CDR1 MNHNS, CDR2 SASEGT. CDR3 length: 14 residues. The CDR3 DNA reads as TGTGCCAGCAGTGAACGGGGGGGGCGCTACGAGCAGTACTTC. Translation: CASSERGGRYEQYF.

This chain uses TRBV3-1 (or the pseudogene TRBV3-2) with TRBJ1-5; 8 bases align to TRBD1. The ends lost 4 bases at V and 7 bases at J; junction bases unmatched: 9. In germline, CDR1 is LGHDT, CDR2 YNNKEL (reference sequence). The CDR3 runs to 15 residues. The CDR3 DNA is TGTGCCAGCAGCCCCGGACAGGGTGAGGACCAGCCCCAGCATTTT. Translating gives CASSPGQGEDQPQHF.

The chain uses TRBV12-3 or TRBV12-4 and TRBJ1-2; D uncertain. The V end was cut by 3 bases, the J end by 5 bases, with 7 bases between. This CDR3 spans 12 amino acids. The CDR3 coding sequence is TGTGCCAGCAGTTTCAGTTTATATGGCTACACCTTC. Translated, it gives CASSFSLYGYTF.

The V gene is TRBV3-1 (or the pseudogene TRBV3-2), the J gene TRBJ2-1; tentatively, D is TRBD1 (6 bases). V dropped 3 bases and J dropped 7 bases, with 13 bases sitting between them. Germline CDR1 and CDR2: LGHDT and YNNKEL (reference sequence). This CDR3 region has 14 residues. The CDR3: CASSHLRDNNEQFF. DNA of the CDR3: TGTGCCAGCAGCCACCTCCGGGACAATAATGAGCAGTTCTTC.

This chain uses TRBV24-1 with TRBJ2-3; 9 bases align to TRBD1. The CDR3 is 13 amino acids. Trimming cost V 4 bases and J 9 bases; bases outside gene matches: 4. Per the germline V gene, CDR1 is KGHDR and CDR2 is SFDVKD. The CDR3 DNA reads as TGTGCCACCAGTGACTGGGACAGGGAGACGCAGTATTTT. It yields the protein CATSDWDRETQYF.

The CDR3, as DNA: TGTGCCAGCTCAGCAGGGGGCGCGAGGGATGAGCAGTTCTTC. Residues: CASSAGGARDEQFF. The chain couples TRBV18 to TRBJ2-1; 8 bases align to TRBD1. Germline CDR1 is KGHSH and CDR2 is LQKENI. The CDR3 loop spans 14 amino acids. The trim removed 5 bases at V and 8 bases at J, leaving 8 bases unmatched.

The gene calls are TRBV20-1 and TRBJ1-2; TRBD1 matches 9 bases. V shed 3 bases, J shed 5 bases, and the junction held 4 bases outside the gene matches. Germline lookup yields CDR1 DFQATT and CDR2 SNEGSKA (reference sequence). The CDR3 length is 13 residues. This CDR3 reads CSASLGQGYGYTF. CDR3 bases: TGCAGTGCTAGTCTGGGACAGGGTTATGGCTACACCTTC.

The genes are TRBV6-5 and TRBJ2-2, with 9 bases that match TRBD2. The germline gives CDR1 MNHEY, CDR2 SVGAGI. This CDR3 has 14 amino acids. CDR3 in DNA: TGTACCGTCCGGTCGCGGGGGGGAGGCGGGGAGCTGTTTTTT. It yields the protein CTVRSRGGGGELFF.

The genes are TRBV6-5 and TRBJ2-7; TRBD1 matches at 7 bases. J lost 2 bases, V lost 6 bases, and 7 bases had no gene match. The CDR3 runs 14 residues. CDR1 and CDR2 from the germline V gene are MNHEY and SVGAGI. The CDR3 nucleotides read TGTGCCAGCAGCCGTAGGGACAGAACCTACGAGCAGTACTTC. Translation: CASSRRDRTYEQYF.

CDR3: CASSQVREGRYEQYF. The CDR3 DNA sequence: TGCGCCAGCAGCCAAGTGAGGGAGGGCCGGTACGAGCAGTACTTC. The chain joins TRBV4-1 to TRBJ2-7, with 7 bases that match TRBD2. J was trimmed by 4 bases and V by 1 base; bases with no gene match: 7. Germline V lookup: CDR1 MGHRA, CDR2 YSYEKL. This CDR3 region has 15 residues.

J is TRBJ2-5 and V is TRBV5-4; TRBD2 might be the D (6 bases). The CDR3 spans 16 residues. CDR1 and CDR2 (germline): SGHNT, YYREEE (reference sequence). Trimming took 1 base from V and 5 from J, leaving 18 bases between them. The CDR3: CASSLIGRGVAETQYF. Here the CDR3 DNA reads TGTGCCAGCAGCTTGATCGGGCGGGGAGTAGCGGAGACCCAGTACTTC.

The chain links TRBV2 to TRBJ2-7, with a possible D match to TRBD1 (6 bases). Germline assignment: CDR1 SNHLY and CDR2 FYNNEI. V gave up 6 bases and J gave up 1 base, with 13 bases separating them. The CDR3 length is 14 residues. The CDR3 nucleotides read TGTGCCAGCAGGGACAGTTCGGATTCCTACGAGCAGTACTTC. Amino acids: CASRDSSDSYEQYF.

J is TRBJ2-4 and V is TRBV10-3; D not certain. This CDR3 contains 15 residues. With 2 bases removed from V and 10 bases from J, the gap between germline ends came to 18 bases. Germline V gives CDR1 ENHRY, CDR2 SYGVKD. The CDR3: CAISETERSWSIQYF. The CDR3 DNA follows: TGTGCCATCAGTGAGACCGAAAGGTCCTGGAGTATTCAGTACTTC.

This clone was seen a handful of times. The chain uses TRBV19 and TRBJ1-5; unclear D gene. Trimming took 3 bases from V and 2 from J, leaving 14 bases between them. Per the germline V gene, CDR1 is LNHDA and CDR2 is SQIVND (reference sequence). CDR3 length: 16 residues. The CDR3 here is CASSIWTWVGNQPQHF. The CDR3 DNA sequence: TGTGCCAGTAGTATTTGGACTTGGGTGGGCAATCAGCCCCAGCATTTT.

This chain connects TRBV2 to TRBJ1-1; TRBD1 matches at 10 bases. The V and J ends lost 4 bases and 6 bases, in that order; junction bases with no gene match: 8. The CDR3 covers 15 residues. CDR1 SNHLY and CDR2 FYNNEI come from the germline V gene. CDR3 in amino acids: CASSGRDRGSSEAFF. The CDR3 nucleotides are TGTGCCAGCAGTGGCCGGGACAGGGGATCCTCTGAAGCTTTCTTT. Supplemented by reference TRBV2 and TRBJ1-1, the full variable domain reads EPEVTQTPSHQVTQMGQEVILRCVPISNHLYFYWYRQILGQKVEFLVSFYNNEISEKSEIFDDQFSVERPDGSNFTLKIRSTKLEDSAMYFCASSGRDRGSSEAFFGQGTRLTVV.

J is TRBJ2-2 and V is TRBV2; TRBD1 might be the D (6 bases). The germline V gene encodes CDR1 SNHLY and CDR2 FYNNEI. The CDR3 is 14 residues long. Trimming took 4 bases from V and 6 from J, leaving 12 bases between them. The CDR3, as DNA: TGTGCCAGCAGTGCCAGAACAGGGTCCGGGGAGCTGTTTTTT. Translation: CASSARTGSGELFF.

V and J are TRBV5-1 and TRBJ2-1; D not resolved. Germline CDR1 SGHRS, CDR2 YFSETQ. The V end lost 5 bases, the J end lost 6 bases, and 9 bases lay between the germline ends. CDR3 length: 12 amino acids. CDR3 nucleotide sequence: TGCGCCAGCAGTTCTCCGGGCAATGAGCAGTTCTTC. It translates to CASSSPGNEQFF.

CDR3 DNA sequence: TGTGCCAGCAGCTCCCCCGCCGGGGAGCTGTTTTTT. Encoded protein: CASSSPAGELFF. The chain links TRBV5-5 to TRBJ2-2; D is ambiguous. In germline, CDR1 is SGHKS, CDR2 YYEKEE (reference sequence). V lost 3 bases, J lost 6 bases, and 6 bases lay in between. This CDR3 contains 12 residues.

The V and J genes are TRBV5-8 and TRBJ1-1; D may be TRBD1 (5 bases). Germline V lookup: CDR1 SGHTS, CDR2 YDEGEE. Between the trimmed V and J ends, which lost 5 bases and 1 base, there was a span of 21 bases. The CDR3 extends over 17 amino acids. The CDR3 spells CASRAEGRVGSNTEAFF. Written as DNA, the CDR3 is TGTGCCAGCAGAGCCGAGGGGAGGGTGGGATCGAACACTGAAGCTTTCTTT.

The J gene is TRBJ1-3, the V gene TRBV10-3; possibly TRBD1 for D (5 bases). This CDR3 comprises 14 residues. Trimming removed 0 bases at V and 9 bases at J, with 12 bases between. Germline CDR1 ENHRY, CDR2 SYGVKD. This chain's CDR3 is CAISESGGVGTIYF. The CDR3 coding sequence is TGTGCCATCAGTGAGTCGGGGGGAGTCGGCACCATATATTTT.

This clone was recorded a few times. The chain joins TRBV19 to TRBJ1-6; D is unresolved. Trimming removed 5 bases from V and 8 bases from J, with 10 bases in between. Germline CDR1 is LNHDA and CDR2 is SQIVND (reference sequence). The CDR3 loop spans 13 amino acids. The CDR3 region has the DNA TGTGCCAGTAGTGCGGCAGCCGATTCACCCCTCCACTTT. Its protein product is CASSAAADSPLHF.

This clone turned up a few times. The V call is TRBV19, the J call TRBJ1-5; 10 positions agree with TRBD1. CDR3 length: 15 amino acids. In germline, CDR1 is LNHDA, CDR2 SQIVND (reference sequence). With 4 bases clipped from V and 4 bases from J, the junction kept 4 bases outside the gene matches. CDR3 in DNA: TGTGCCAGTAGTACTCCGGGACAGGGGAATCAGCCCCAGCATTTT. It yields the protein CASSTPGQGNQPQHF.

CDR3 in amino acids: CATSDPSSYEQYF. CDR3 in DNA: TGTGCCACCAGTGACCCCAGCTCCTACGAGCAGTACTTC. The V and J genes are TRBV24-1 and TRBJ2-7, with D hard to call. The germline V and J ends were trimmed by 4 bases and 0 bases, with 6 bases remaining between them. Germline CDR1 is KGHDR and CDR2 is SFDVKD. The CDR3 has 13 amino acids.